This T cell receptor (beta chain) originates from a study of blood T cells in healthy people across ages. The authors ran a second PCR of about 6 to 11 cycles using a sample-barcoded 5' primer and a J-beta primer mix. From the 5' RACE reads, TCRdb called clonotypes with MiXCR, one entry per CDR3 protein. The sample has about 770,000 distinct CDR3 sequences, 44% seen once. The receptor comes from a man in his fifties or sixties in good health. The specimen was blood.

The CDR3 is CASSEDRIITGANVLTF. CDR3 coding DNA: TGTGCCAGCAGTGAGGACAGGATAATTACTGGGGCCAACGTCCTGACTTTC. The rearrangement links TRBV7-8 to TRBJ2-6, with 7 bases fitting TRBD1. J was trimmed by 2 bases and V by 6 bases; bases with no gene match: 10. Germline lookup yields CDR1 SGHVS and CDR2 FQNEAQ. CDR3 length: 17 amino acids.